One TCR beta chain is described in this entry. Its antigen is not known. This is likely a read error, given that the CDR3 carries no conserved phenylalanine or tryptophan at its end. The data originate from a study of regulatory T cells in long-lasting Graves disease. Study-wide findings and caveats: TCR diversity was lower in persistent Graves' patients (versus newly diagnosed ones). Among the persistent patients, 2,741 public clonotypes were shared, more than the 850 to 1,000 shared among new patients.

The time point denotes: persistent/refractory GD, antithyroid drugs over 5 years with positive TRAb. Following extraction of RNA from PBMCs, that RNA was used to make the TCR library. Patients were enrolled at an endocrinology department in Xi'an, China. EDTA tubes were used for drawing around 9.7 milliliters of peripheral blood. CDR3-region Arm-PCR and iRepertoire HTBI primers produced the TCR beta libraries. One entry per CDR3 protein results from TCRdb running MiXCR on the multiplex PCR reads. Of about 470,000 distinct CDR3 sequences listed, about 22% are singletons. Trimming stripped 5 bases from V and 0 bases from J, with 13 bases between. This CDR3 is 15 amino acids long. Germline values: CDR1 MDHEN, CDR2 SYDVKM.

The source material was peripheral blood mononuclear cells (PBMCs), sampled when the disease was refractory, from a patient treated with antithyroid drugs. This clonotype was sampled from a female donor with Graves disease. V and J are TRBV28 and TRBJ1-1, with D maybe TRBD1 (6 bases). Here the CDR3 DNA reads TGTGCCAGCAGTCTGGGGGCGGGATTGAACACTGAAGCTTTCTCT. Its translation: CASSLGAGLNTEAFS.